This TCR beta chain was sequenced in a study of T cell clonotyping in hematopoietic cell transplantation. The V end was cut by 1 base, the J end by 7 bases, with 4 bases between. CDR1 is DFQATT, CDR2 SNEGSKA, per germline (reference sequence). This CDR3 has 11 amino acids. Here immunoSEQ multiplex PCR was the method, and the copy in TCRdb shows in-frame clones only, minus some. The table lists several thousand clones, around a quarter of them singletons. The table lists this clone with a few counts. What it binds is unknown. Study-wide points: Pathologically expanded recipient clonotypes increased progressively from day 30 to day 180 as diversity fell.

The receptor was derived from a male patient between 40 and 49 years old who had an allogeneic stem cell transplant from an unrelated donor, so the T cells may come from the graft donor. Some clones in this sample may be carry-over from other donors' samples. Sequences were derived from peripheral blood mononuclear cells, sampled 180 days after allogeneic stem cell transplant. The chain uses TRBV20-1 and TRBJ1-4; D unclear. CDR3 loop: CSARGVEKLFF. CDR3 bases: TGCAGTGCTAGAGGGGTTGAAAAACTGTTTTTT.